This is a list of T cell receptor beta chains from one sample in a study of blood T cell repertoires in COVID-19. The table came from immunoSEQ multiplex PCR; TCRdb's copy has only in-frame clones and leaves some out. The sample yields about 64,000 clones, about nine tenths seen once. Sequencing input: peripheral blood. These receptors all come from a man aged 50-60 years with active COVID-19. Each CDR3 is given with its conserved first and last residue. The D gene is left open where the match is weak. Rows give clone size only sometimes, using once, few, many, or a class for an expanded clone.

V	size	D	J	DNA	CDR3
TRBV2	.	.	TRBJ2-7	TGTGCCAGCAGAGAGGGGACAACGACCTACGAGCAGTACTTC	CASREGTTTYEQYF
TRBV5-4	.	TRBD2	TRBJ2-2	TGTGCCAGCAGCGAACTAGCGGGCCTCCGAGGGGGAAAGACCGGGGAGCTGTTTTTT	CASSELAGLRGGKTGELFF
TRBV29-1	.	.	TRBJ2-4	TGCAGCGTTGGTGGCGGGCTCCCCAAAAACATTCAGTACTTC	CSVGGGLPKNIQYF
TRBV6-2/TRBV6-3	.	.	TRBJ1-1	TGTGCCAGCAGTTATGTCGCGTCGAACACTGAAGCTTTCTTT	CASSYVASNTEAFF
TRBV19	.	.	TRBJ2-7	TGTGCCAGTATGAGCGGAGCGATCGGCTACGAGCAGTACTTC	CASMSGAIGYEQYF
TRBV5-4	.	.	TRBJ2-5	TGTGCCAGCAGCTCGGACCAGGGAACCCAGTACTTC	CASSSDQGTQYF
TRBV7-9	few	.	TRBJ2-3	TGTGCCAGCGCCCCTGGGGGGGGCAGGGCAGATACGCAGTATTTT	CASAPGGGRADTQYF
TRBV27	.	TRBD2	TRBJ2-1	TGTGCCAGCAGTTTATCGCGTCGACTAGCGGGAGTGAGGTACAATGAGCAGTTCTTC	CASSLSRRLAGVRYNEQFF
TRBV5-4	.	TRBD2	TRBJ2-7	TGTGCCAGCAGCCCCACTAGCGCCTACGAGCAGTACTTC	CASSPTSAYEQYF
TRBV6-1	.	TRBD1	TRBJ1-2	TGTGCCAGCAGTGAGACAGGGGGTTATGGCTACACCTTC	CASSETGGYGYTF
TRBV3-1/TRBV3-2	.	TRBD1	TRBJ1-4	TGTGCCAGCAGCCAAGATGCCGGGACAGGGAATGAAAAACTGTTTTTT	CASSQDAGTGNEKLFF
TRBV7-2	.	TRBD1	TRBJ2-7	TGTGCCAGCAGCACCGGACAGGGGTACTCCTACGAGCAGTACTTC	CASSTGQGYSYEQYF
TRBV10-3	.	TRBD1	TRBJ2-6	TGTGCCATCAGCAGACAGGGTAGAGGCTCTGGGGCCAACGTCCTGACTTTC	CAISRQGRGSGANVLTF
TRBV9	.	TRBD2	TRBJ2-4	TGTGCCAGCAGCGTAGGGGCCGGGACTAGCGGGTGGAGAGCCAAAAACATTCAGTACTTC	CASSVGAGTSGWRAKNIQYF
TRBV3-1/TRBV3-2	.	TRBD2	TRBJ2-1	TGTGCCAGCAGCCACGGACTAGCGGGAGGCCCCATCTCCTACAATGAGCAGTTCTTC	CASSHGLAGGPISYNEQFF
TRBV3-1/TRBV3-2	.	TRBD2	TRBJ2-5	TGTGCCACCTCATCTAGTGGACTAGCGACCCAAGAGACCCAGTACTTC	CATSSSGLATQETQYF
TRBV7-8	.	TRBD2	TRBJ2-2	TGTGCCAGCATTAGGACCGCGGGGGCCGGGGAGCTGTTTTTT	CASIRTAGAGELFF
TRBV28	few	TRBD1	TRBJ1-2	TGTGCCAGCAGTTCACCCCGCCCGCGACAGGGGCGCTATGGCTACACCTTC	CASSSPRPRQGRYGYTF
TRBV28	.	TRBD1	TRBJ2-2	TGTGCCAGCAGTGTCATCCGGGACAGACTCACCGGGGAGCTGTTTTTT	CASSVIRDRLTGELFF
TRBV5-1	.	TRBD1	TRBJ1-3	TGCGCCAGCAGCGGAGGGACAGGGGGCCGAAACACCATATATTTT	CASSGGTGGRNTIYF
TRBV15	.	.	TRBJ2-7	TGTGCCACCAGTGTGGGGGGGCTTTACGAGCAGTACTTC	CATSVGGLYEQYF
TRBV7-2	.	.	TRBJ1-3	TGTGCCAGCAGCTTAGATCCGGCAGGCACCCTCTCTGGAAACACCATATATTTT	CASSLDPAGTLSGNTIYF
TRBV7-2	.	.	TRBJ1-2	TGTGCCAGCAGCTTAGCCGGGGGTGGCTACACCTTC	CASSLAGGGYTF
TRBV7-3	.	TRBD1	TRBJ2-5	TGTGCCAGCAGCCCGACAGGGGGCGGCGAGACCCAGTACTTC	CASSPTGGGETQYF
TRBV18	.	.	TRBJ1-4	TGTGCCAGCTCACCTGCGTCTAATGAAAAACTGTTTTTT	CASSPASNEKLFF
TRBV6-5	once	.	TRBJ1-5	TGTGCCAGCAGTCCCGAGTGGTCGAGGCCCCAGCATTTT	CASSPEWSRPQHF
TRBV27	few	TRBD1	TRBJ1-2	TGTGCCAGCAGTTTACGGACAGGAAACTATGGCTACACCTTC	CASSLRTGNYGYTF
TRBV27	.	TRBD1	TRBJ2-7	TGTGCCAGCAGTTTCTTACTGGGACAGGGGGGCCACGAGCAGTACTTC	CASSFLLGQGGHEQYF
TRBV7-2	.	.	TRBJ1-5	TGTGCCAGCAGCGTGGCTGGGGCAGGGCATCAGCCCCAGCATTTT	CASSVAGAGHQPQHF